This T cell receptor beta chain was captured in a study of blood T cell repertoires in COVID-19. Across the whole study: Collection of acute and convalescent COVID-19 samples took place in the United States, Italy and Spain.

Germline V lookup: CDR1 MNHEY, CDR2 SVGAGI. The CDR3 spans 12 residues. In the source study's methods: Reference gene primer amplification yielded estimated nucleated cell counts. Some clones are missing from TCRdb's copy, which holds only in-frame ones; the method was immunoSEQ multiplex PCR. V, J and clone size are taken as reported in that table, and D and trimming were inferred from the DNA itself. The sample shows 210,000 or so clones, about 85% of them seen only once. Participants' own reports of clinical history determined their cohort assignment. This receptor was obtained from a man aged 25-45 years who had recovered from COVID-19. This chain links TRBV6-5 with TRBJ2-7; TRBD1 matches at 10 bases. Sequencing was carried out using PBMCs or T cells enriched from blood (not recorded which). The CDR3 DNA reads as TGTGCGACCGGACAGGGGGTATGGGAGCAGTACTTC. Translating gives CATGQGVWEQYF.